The clone carrying this TCR beta chain has at least ten counts. TCRdb reanalysed the 5' RACE reads using MiXCR and keeps one entry per CDR3 protein. The table includes hundreds of thousands of distinct CDR3 sequences, over 20% detected once. From germline, CDR1 is SGHDT and CDR2 YYEEEE. The CDR3 covers 18 residues. Deletions cut 4 bases from V and 2 bases from J, with 23 bases between. The data originate from a study of identical twins. These same records also appear under a second study, on T cells expressing NK-cell markers.

This chain uses TRBV5-6 with TRBJ2-3; D is perhaps TRBD1 (6 bases). The sample comprised PBMCs. The TCR was taken from a woman in her late teens or twenties in good health. CDR3 sequence reads: CASSPLPQGRWDTDTQYF. For the CDR3, the DNA is TGTGCCAGCAGCCCACTCCCACAGGGTCGTTGGGACACAGATACGCAGTATTTT.